The source of this T cell receptor (beta chain) is a study of beta chain features in type 1 diabetes. In this sample, this clone turned up a few times. As yet, its antigen is unknown. Sampling consisted of one heparinised blood draw per donor, averaging about 110 mL. Expressed TCRB transcripts were sequenced after all isolated RNA was converted to cDNA. Using immunoSEQ multiplex PCR, the repertoire was profiled, and TCRdb retains in-frame clones only, with some absent. The top ten clones hold about 0.016% of a sample with 300,000 to 400,000 clones, approximately 13% of them seen once. Notes on the study in general: High-TCR-expressing cells could be over-represented by cDNA sequencing. A moderate, significant TCRB CDR3 shortening appeared in type 1 diabetes across four CD4+ subsets.

The CDR3 sequence is 13 residues long. The V gene lost 5 bases and the J gene lost 5 bases, with 11 bases spanning the gap. Per germline, CDR1 SGHTA and CDR2 FQGNSA. The clonotype comes from a woman in her late teens or twenties with type 1 diabetes. V usage is TRBV7-2 and J usage is TRBJ2-3; D possibly corresponds to TRBD2 (7 bases). The sample comprised naive CD4+ T cells from blood. The CDR3 loop is CASSRRGRDTQYF. CDR3 bases: TGTGCCAGCAGCCGGCGGGGGCGAGATACGCAGTATTTT.